A selection of T cell receptor beta chains follows, all from one sample in a study of graft-versus-host responses after intestinal transplantation. For these receptors, no antigen is known. Repertoires were generated with immunoSEQ multiplex PCR, while TCRdb's copy carries only in-frame clones and drops some. Of tens of thousands of clones in the sample, roughly 80% were seen once. Specimen: unstimulated CD8+ T cells sorted from spleen or lymph node cells, collected before intestinal transplant. The receptors come from a human donor who received an intestinal transplant. CDR3s include the opening cysteine and the closing phenylalanine or tryptophan. A D gene is named only where the DNA matches it firmly. Size tells how often a clone was seen (once, few, many) or the class of an expanded clone, and some rows leave it out.

len: 17; d_gene: TRBD1; v_gene: TRBV4-1; abundance: -; j_gene: TRBJ1-3; CDR3nt: TGCGCCAGCAGCCAGTATTCCGGGACAGGGTCCGGAAACACCATATATTTT; CDR3aa: CASSQYSGTGSGNTIYF
len: 15; d_gene: TRBD2; v_gene: TRBV6-4; abundance: -; j_gene: TRBJ2-3; CDR3nt: TGTGCCAGCAGTGACTCCGGGGGGAGCACAGATACGCAGTATTTT; CDR3aa: CASSDSGGSTDTQYF
len: 16; d_gene: -; v_gene: TRBV27; abundance: -; j_gene: TRBJ2-7; CDR3nt: TGTGCCAGCAGTTTATGGGGCAGGGAGATGTTAGACGAGCAGTACTTC; CDR3aa: CASSLWGREMLDEQYF
len: 13; d_gene: -; v_gene: TRBV19; abundance: once; j_gene: TRBJ1-1; CDR3nt: TGTGCCAGTACCCCCGGGGGGAACACTGAAGCTTTCTTT; CDR3aa: CASTPGGNTEAFF
len: 13; d_gene: -; v_gene: TRBV27; abundance: -; j_gene: TRBJ1-5; CDR3nt: TGTGCCAGCAGTGGCCCAGGGGCTCGGGGCCAGCATTTT; CDR3aa: CASSGPGARGQHF
len: 17; d_gene: -; v_gene: TRBV11-2; abundance: -; j_gene: TRBJ2-1; CDR3nt: TGTGCCAGCAGCTCTCGACTGTCTGGGGCCTCTTACAATGAGCAGTTCTTC; CDR3aa: CASSSRLSGASYNEQFF
len: 16; d_gene: TRBD2; v_gene: TRBV7-8; abundance: -; j_gene: TRBJ2-1; CDR3nt: TGTGCCAGCAGCTTTGGACTAGCGGGGAGGGGAAATGAGCAGTTCTTC; CDR3aa: CASSFGLAGRGNEQFF
len: 20; d_gene: TRBD1; v_gene: TRBV7-3; abundance: -; j_gene: TRBJ1-2; CDR3nt: TGTGCCAGCAGCGGACCGGGACAGGGGTCGAATTTTGCACTTAACTATGGCTACACCTTC; CDR3aa: CASSGPGQGSNFALNYGYTF
len: 15; d_gene: -; v_gene: TRBV5-4; abundance: -; j_gene: TRBJ1-2; CDR3nt: TGTGCCAGCAGCTTGGGACCCCGGGGATCGGGTGGCTACACCTTC; CDR3aa: CASSLGPRGSGGYTF
len: 16; d_gene: -; v_gene: TRBV7-8; abundance: -; j_gene: TRBJ2-7; CDR3nt: TGTGCCAGCAGCCCCCCCGGGTCGGGTTACTCCTGGGAGCAGTACTTC; CDR3aa: CASSPPGSGYSWEQYF
len: 13; d_gene: TRBD1; v_gene: TRBV6-5; abundance: -; j_gene: TRBJ1-2; CDR3nt: TGTGCCAGCAGTGCCGGGACAGGGTATGGCTACACCTTC; CDR3aa: CASSAGTGYGYTF
len: 8; d_gene: -; v_gene: TRBV20-1; abundance: once; j_gene: TRBJ2-5; CDR3nt: TGCAGTGCTAGTCCGGAGTACTTC; CDR3aa: CSASPEYF
len: 13; d_gene: -; v_gene: TRBV27; abundance: -; j_gene: TRBJ2-1; CDR3nt: TGTGCCAGCAGTTTCTCTAGACTTAATGAGCAGTTCTTC; CDR3aa: CASSFSRLNEQFF
len: 15; d_gene: -; v_gene: TRBV9; abundance: -; j_gene: TRBJ2-2; CDR3nt: TGTGCCAGCAGCGTTCGGAAGACGAACACCGGGGAGCTGTTTTTT; CDR3aa: CASSVRKTNTGELFF
len: 18; d_gene: -; v_gene: TRBV21-1; abundance: -; j_gene: TRBJ2-5; CDR3nt: TGTGCCAGCAGCAAAGTAGAACTAGCGGGGGGCCAGTGGGAGACCCAGTACTTC; CDR3aa: CASSKVELAGGQWETQYF
len: 15; d_gene: -; v_gene: TRBV30; abundance: -; j_gene: TRBJ2-3; CDR3nt: TGTGCCTGGAGTGATGGGGGGTTCGGTTCAGATACGCAGTATTTT; CDR3aa: CAWSDGGFGSDTQYF
len: 15; d_gene: -; v_gene: TRBV5-3; abundance: few; j_gene: TRBJ2-5; CDR3nt: TGTGCCAGAAGCTTTTACCGGGACAAACAAGAGACCCAGTACTTC; CDR3aa: CARSFYRDKQETQYF
len: 15; d_gene: TRBD2; v_gene: TRBV7-2; abundance: -; j_gene: TRBJ2-3; CDR3nt: TGTGCCAGCAGCCCGCACGGACTAGGATCAGATACGCAGTATTTT; CDR3aa: CASSPHGLGSDTQYF
len: 15; d_gene: -; v_gene: TRBV5-1; abundance: -; j_gene: TRBJ2-1; CDR3nt: TGCGCCAGCAGCTTGGAAAAGCGGAGCCTCAATGAGCAGTTCTTC; CDR3aa: CASSLEKRSLNEQFF
len: 11; d_gene: -; v_gene: TRBV5-1; abundance: -; j_gene: TRBJ2-7; CDR3nt: TGCGCCAGCAGCTTGGGTTACGAGCAGTACTTC; CDR3aa: CASSLGYEQYF
len: 15; d_gene: TRBD1; v_gene: TRBV5-6; abundance: -; j_gene: TRBJ1-1; CDR3nt: TGTGCCAGCAGCTTGGCCAGGGGGGTGAACACTGAAGCTTTCTTT; CDR3aa: CASSLARGVNTEAFF
len: 17; d_gene: -; v_gene: TRBV29-1; abundance: -; j_gene: TRBJ2-4; CDR3nt: TGCAGCGTTGACAGTAATAAGGGGCTCGGTGCCAAAAACATTCAGTACTTC; CDR3aa: CSVDSNKGLGAKNIQYF
len: 15; d_gene: -; v_gene: TRBV6-1; abundance: -; j_gene: TRBJ1-5; CDR3nt: TGTGCCAGCAGTTCGGACACCTTAGTCAATCAGCCCCAGCATTTT; CDR3aa: CASSSDTLVNQPQHF
len: 15; d_gene: -; v_gene: TRBV4-2; abundance: -; j_gene: TRBJ2-3; CDR3nt: TGTGCCAGCAGCCAAGTTCAGGCTAGCACAGATACGCAGTATTTT; CDR3aa: CASSQVQASTDTQYF
len: 13; d_gene: -; v_gene: TRBV27; abundance: -; j_gene: TRBJ2-3; CDR3nt: TGTGCCATTATTGTAGCGGACACAGATACGCAGTATTTT; CDR3aa: CAIIVADTDTQYF
len: 13; d_gene: TRBD2; v_gene: TRBV30; abundance: -; j_gene: TRBJ2-3; CDR3nt: TGTGCCTGGAGGCCAGGCGGGGGGGATACGCAGTATTTT; CDR3aa: CAWRPGGGDTQYF
len: 14; d_gene: -; v_gene: TRBV27; abundance: -; j_gene: TRBJ1-5; CDR3nt: TGTGCCAGCAGTTTACAGGCCACCTATCAGCCCCAGCATTTT; CDR3aa: CASSLQATYQPQHF
len: 20; d_gene: TRBD2; v_gene: TRBV4-2; abundance: -; j_gene: TRBJ2-7; CDR3nt: TGTGCCAGCAGCCAAGTTCAGGGGCCGGGACTAGCGGGAGGGCGAAACGAGCAGTACTTC; CDR3aa: CASSQVQGPGLAGGRNEQYF
len: 15; d_gene: -; v_gene: TRBV5-1; abundance: -; j_gene: TRBJ1-3; CDR3nt: TGCGCCAGCAGCTTCACCCCAGATTCTGGAAACACCATATATTTT; CDR3aa: CASSFTPDSGNTIYF
len: 13; d_gene: -; v_gene: TRBV5-1; abundance: -; j_gene: TRBJ1-2; CDR3nt: TGCGCCAGCAGCTTTCCAGGACTCTATGGCTACACCTTC; CDR3aa: CASSFPGLYGYTF
len: 16; d_gene: TRBD2; v_gene: TRBV4-2; abundance: few; j_gene: TRBJ2-5; CDR3nt: TGTGCCAGCAGCCATCTTACTAGCGGGAGGGCCGGGTCCCAGTACTTC; CDR3aa: CASSHLTSGRAGSQYF
len: 11; d_gene: -; v_gene: TRBV6-6; abundance: -; j_gene: TRBJ2-5; CDR3nt: TGTGCCAGCCTGAGAGGAGAGACCCAGTACTTC; CDR3aa: CASLRGETQYF
len: 17; d_gene: TRBD2; v_gene: TRBV4-1; abundance: once; j_gene: TRBJ2-1; CDR3nt: TGCGCCAGCAGCCAAGTTCAATTACTAGCGGGAGCCAATGAGCAGTTCTTC; CDR3aa: CASSQVQLLAGANEQFF
len: 13; d_gene: -; v_gene: TRBV5-1; abundance: few; j_gene: TRBJ1-5; CDR3nt: TGCGCCAGCAGCAAGGATAGCAATCAGCCCCAGCATTTT; CDR3aa: CASSKDSNQPQHF
len: 14; d_gene: -; v_gene: TRBV6-5; abundance: once; j_gene: TRBJ2-3; CDR3nt: TGTGCCAGCAGTGCACAGCTTAGCACAGATACGCAGTATTTT; CDR3aa: CASSAQLSTDTQYF
len: 14; d_gene: TRBD2; v_gene: TRBV7-3; abundance: few; j_gene: TRBJ2-1; CDR3nt: TGTGCCAGCAGCTCGGAGCCGGGGGGCAATGAGCAGTTCTTC; CDR3aa: CASSSEPGGNEQFF
len: 18; d_gene: -; v_gene: TRBV11-2; abundance: -; j_gene: TRBJ1-3; CDR3nt: TGTGCCAGCAGCTTAGATGTATGGGGGCCCCTCTCTGGAAACACCATATATTTT; CDR3aa: CASSLDVWGPLSGNTIYF
len: 16; d_gene: -; v_gene: TRBV5-4; abundance: once; j_gene: TRBJ2-3; CDR3nt: TGTGCCAGCAGCTACGCCGCAGTCTGGGTCGCAGATACGCAGTATTTT; CDR3aa: CASSYAAVWVADTQYF
len: 13; d_gene: -; v_gene: TRBV6-5; abundance: -; j_gene: TRBJ2-7; CDR3nt: TGTGCCAGCAGCTCCCACAGGGCCAACGAGCAGTACTTC; CDR3aa: CASSSHRANEQYF